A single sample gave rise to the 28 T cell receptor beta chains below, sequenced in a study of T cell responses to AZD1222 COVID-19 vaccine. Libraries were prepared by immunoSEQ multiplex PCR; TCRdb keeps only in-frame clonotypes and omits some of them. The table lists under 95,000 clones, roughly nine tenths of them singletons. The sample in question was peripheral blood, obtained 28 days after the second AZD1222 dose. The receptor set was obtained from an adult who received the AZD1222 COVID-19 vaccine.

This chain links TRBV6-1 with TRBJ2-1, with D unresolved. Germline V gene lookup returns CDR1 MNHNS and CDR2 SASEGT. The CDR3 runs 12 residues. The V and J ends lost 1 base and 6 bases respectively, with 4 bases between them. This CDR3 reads CASSEEGNEQFF. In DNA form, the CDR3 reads TGTGCCAGCAGTGAAGAAGGCAATGAGCAGTTCTTC.

The CDR3 loop is CASGGSSSNQPQHF. The CDR3, as DNA: TGTGCCAGCGGGGGTAGTAGTAGCAATCAGCCCCAGCATTTT. This chain uses TRBV6-5 with TRBJ1-5, with a weak D call TRBD1 (5 bases). V was cut by 8 bases and J by 0 bases, with 11 bases left in between. The CDR3 contains 14 residues. CDR1 is MNHEY, CDR2 SVGAGI, per germline.

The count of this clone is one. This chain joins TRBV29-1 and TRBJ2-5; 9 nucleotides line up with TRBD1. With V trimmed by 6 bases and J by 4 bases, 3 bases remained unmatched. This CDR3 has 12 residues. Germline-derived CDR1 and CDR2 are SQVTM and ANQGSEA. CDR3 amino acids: CSVDRGRETQYF. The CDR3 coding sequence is TGCAGCGTCGACAGGGGGAGAGAGACCCAGTACTTC.

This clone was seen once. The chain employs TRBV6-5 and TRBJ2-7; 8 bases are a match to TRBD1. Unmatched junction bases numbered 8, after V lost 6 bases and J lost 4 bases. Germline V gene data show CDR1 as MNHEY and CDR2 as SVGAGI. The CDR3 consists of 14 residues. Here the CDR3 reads CASRETGVVYEQYF. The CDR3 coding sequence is TGTGCCAGCAGAGAGACAGGGGTTGTTTACGAGCAGTACTTC.

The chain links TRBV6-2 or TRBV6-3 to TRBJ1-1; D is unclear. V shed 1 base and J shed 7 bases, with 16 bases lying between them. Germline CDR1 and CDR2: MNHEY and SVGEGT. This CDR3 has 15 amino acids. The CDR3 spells CASSYLARGRREAFF. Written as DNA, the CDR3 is TGTGCCAGCAGTTACTTGGCCCGCGGGAGGCGTGAAGCTTTCTTT.

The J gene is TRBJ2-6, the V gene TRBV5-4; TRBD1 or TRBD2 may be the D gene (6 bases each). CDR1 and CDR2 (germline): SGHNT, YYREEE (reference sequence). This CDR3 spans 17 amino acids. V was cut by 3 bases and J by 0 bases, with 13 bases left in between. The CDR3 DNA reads TGTGCCAGCAGCTACGAGGGGGGCCTCTCTGGGGCCAACGTCCTGACTTTC. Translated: CASSYEGGLSGANVLTF.

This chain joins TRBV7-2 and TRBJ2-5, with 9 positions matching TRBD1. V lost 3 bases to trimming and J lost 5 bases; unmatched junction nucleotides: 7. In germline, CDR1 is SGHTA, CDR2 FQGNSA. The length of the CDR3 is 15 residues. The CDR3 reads CASSFTGQGGETQYF. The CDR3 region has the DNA TGTGCCAGCAGCTTTACGGGACAGGGCGGTGAGACCCAGTACTTC.

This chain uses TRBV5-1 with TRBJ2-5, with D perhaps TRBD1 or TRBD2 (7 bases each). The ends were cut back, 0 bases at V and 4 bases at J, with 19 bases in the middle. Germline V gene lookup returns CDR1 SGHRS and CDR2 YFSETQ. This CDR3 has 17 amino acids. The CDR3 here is CASSLGQGGGLRETQYF. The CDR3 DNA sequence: TGCGCCAGCAGCTTGGGGCAGGGAGGGGGCTTGCGAGAGACCCAGTACTTC.

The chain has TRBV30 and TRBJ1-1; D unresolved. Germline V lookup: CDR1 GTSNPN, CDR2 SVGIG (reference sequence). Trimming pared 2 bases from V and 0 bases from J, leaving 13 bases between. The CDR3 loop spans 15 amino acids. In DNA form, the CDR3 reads TGTGCCTGGAGTCCCCCGCTGGCGCTGAACACTGAAGCTTTCTTT. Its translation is CAWSPPLALNTEAFF.

The CDR3 protein is CASSRVLAGQETQYF. The CDR3 DNA reads TGTGCCAGCAGCCGTGTACTAGCGGGGCAAGAGACCCAGTACTTC. The chain links TRBV7-2 to TRBJ2-5, with 10 bases fitting TRBD2. Germline CDR1 reads SGHTA; CDR2 reads FQGNSA. With 5 bases clipped from V and 2 bases from J, the junction kept 5 bases outside the gene matches. CDR3 size: 15 residues.

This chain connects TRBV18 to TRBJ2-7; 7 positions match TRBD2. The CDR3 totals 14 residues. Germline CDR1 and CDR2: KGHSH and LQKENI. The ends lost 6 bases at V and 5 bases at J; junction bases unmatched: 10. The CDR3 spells CASSRGGTGNEQYF. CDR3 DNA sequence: TGTGCCAGCTCCCGGGGAGGGACGGGGAACGAGCAGTACTTC.

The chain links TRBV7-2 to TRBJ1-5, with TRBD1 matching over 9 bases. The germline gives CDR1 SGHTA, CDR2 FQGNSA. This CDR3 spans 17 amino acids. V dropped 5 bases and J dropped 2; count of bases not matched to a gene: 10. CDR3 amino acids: CASSLGTGRGGNQPQHF. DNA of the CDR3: TGTGCCAGCAGCCTAGGGACAGGGCGTGGAGGCAATCAGCCCCAGCATTTT.

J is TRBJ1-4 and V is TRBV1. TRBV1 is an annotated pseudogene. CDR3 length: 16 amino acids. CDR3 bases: TGCACCAGCGGGTTCTCAGGTTTGGAGCAAGGGGAAAAACTGTTTTTT. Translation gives CTSGFSGLEQGEKLFF.

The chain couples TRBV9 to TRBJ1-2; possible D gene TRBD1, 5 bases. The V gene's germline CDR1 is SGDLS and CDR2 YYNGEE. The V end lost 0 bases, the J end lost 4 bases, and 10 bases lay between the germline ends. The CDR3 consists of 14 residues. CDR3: CASSVVPGSYGYTF. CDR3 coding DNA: TGTGCCAGCAGCGTAGTCCCAGGGTCCTATGGCTACACCTTC.

The CDR3 is CASRETGANVLTF. The DNA of the CDR3 is TGTGCCAGCAGGGAAACTGGGGCCAACGTCCTGACTTTC. This chain links TRBV7-3 with TRBJ2-6; D not certain. There are 13 residues in the CDR3. In germline, CDR1 is SGHTA, CDR2 FQGTGA. Trimming cost V 6 bases and J 2 bases, with 5 bases left between them.

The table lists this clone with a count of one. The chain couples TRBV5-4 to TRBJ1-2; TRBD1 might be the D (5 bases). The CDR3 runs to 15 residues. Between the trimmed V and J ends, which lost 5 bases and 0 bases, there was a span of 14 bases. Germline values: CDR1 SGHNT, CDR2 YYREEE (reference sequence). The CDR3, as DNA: TGTGCCAGCAGGGGGGGTGGGAGCACTAACTATGGCTACACCTTC. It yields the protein CASRGGGSTNYGYTF.

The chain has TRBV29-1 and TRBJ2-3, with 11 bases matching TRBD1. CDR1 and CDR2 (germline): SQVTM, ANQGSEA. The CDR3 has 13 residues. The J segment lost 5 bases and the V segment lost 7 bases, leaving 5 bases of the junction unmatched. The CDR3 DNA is TGCAGCGCGGACAGGGGGCTGGGAGATACGCAGTATTTT. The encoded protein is CSADRGLGDTQYF.

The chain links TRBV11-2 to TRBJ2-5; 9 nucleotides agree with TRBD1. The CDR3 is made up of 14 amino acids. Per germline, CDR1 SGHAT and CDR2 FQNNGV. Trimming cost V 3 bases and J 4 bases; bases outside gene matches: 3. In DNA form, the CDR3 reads TGTGCCAGCAGCTTGGGACAGGGTGGAGAGACCCAGTACTTC. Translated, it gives CASSLGQGGETQYF.

The CDR3 DNA reads TGCGCCAGCAGCGGGACAGGGAGTTCTGGAAACACCATATATTTT. The encoded protein is CASSGTGSSGNTIYF. The chain has TRBV5-1 and TRBJ1-3, with 9 positions matching TRBD1. The CDR3 runs 15 residues. CDR1 is SGHRS and CDR2 is YFSETQ in the germline V gene. V lost 4 bases and J lost 1; bases outside the gene matches: 3.

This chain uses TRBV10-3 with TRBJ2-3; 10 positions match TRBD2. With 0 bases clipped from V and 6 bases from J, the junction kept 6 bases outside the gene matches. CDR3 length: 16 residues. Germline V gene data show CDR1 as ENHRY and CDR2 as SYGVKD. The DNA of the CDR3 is TGTGCCATCAGTGAGTCGTCGGTAGCGGGGGGTGATACGCAGTATTTT. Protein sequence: CAISESSVAGGDTQYF.

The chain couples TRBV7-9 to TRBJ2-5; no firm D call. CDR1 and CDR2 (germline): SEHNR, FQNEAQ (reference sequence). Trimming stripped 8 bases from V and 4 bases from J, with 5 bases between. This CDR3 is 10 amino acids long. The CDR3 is CASAGETQYF. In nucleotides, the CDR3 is TGTGCCAGCGCTGGAGAGACCCAGTACTTC.

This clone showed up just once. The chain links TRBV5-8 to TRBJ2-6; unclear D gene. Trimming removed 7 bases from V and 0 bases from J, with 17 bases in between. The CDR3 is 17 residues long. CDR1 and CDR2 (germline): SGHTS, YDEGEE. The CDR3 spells CASPEFSGPSGANVLTF. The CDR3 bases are TGTGCCAGCCCGGAATTTTCCGGGCCCTCTGGGGCCAACGTCCTGACTTTC.

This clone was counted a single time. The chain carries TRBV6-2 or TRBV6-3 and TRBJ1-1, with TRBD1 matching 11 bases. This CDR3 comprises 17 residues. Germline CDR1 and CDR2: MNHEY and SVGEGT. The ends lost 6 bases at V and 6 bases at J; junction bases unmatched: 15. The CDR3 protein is CASSQNPGTGGKAEAFF. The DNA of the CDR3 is TGTGCCAGCAGCCAAAACCCCGGGACAGGGGGTAAGGCTGAAGCTTTCTTT.

Here the CDR3 reads CASSSGLYTYEQYF. As DNA, the CDR3 is TGTGCCAGCAGCTCGGGACTGTACACCTACGAGCAGTACTTC. The chain is built from TRBV7-2 and TRBJ2-7, with D perhaps matching TRBD2 (6 bases). With 4 bases removed from V and 2 bases from J, the gap between germline ends came to 12 bases. Germline-derived CDR1 and CDR2 are SGHTA and FQGNSA. This CDR3 is 14 amino acids long.

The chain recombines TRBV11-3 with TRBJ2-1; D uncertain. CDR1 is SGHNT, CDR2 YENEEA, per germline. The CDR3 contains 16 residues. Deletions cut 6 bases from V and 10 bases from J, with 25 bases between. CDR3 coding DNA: TGTGCCAGCAGTCACAGCTCTACCCCGCTCGGAAGAGAGCAGTTCTTC. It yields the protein CASSHSSTPLGREQFF.

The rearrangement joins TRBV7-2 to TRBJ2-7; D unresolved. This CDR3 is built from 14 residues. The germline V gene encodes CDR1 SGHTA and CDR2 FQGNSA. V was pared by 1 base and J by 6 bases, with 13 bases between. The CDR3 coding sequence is TGTGCCAGCAGCTTAGTTCATCTGTCGGGCGAGCAGTACTTC. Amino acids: CASSLVHLSGEQYF.

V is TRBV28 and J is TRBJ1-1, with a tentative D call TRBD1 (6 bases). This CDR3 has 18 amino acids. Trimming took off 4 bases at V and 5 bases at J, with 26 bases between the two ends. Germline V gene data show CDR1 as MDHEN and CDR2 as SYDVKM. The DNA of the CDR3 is TGTGCCAGCAGTTCGTCTGGGATGCGCCAGGGGAGGGGTACTGAAGCTTTCTTT. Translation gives CASSSSGMRQGRGTEAFF.

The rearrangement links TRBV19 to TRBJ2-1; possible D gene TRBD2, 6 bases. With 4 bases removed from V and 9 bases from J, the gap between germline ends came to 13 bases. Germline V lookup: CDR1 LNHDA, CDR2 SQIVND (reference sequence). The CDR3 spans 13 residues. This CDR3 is CASSTKRGSEQFF. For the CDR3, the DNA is TGTGCCAGTAGTACAAAACGGGGGAGTGAGCAGTTCTTC.